The clone carrying this T cell receptor (beta chain) was observed a single time. Its antigen is not known. The data belong to a study of immune cell composition in non-small cell lung cancer. The germline V gene encodes CDR1 SNHLY and CDR2 FYNNEI. The CDR3 consists of 14 residues. The V gene lost 1 base and the J gene lost 5 bases, with 10 bases spanning the gap. This table comes from immunoSEQ multiplex PCR, and its TCRdb copy is limited to in-frame clones, with some not included. The sample carries nearly 7,000 clones, around three quarters recorded once. Study-level findings and limits: Tumour-associated clones >0.5% occurred in under 40% of adenocarcinomas, about four fifths of squamous.

Sequences were obtained from lung tumor tissue. This rearrangement joins TRBV2 to TRBJ2-3; TRBD1 might be the D (6 bases). The origin of this receptor is a human donor with non-small cell lung cancer. In DNA form, the CDR3 reads TGTGCCAGCAGTGAAGGGACAGACCTAGATACGCAGTATTTT. Translated: CASSEGTDLDTQYF. The full variable domain, completed using reference TRBV2 and TRBJ2-3, is EPEVTQTPSHQVTQMGQEVILRCVPISNHLYFYWYRQILGQKVEFLVSFYNNEISEKSEIFDDQFSVERPDGSNFTLKIRSTKLEDSAMYFCASSEGTDLDTQYFGPGTRLTVL.